This TCR beta chain was captured in a study of cytomegalovirus exposure and HLA in healthy donors (dated by TCRdb to about 2017). Regarding the study in general: In an earlier analysis of 550 to 750 of the donors, around 300 Gb of sequence data and roughly 100 million unique TCR beta sequences from approximately 180 million T cells were reported. Roughly 320 gigabases of sequencing data and around 80 million unique TCR sequences made up an early release that covered several hundred HLA-typed donors. Of the approximately 400 genotyped donors, 65% to 90% were placed in the genetic ancestry cluster associated with self-reported Caucasian donors. The study aimed to test whether signatures of past pathogen exposure could be identified by cataloging public T cell receptors. Using immunosequencing, the study profiled T cell repertoires from 500 to 800 subjects and related those repertoires to cytomegalovirus serostatus. In addition to the first cohort of 666 subjects, a separate validation cohort of 120 different subjects was used. The study combined high-throughput TCR immunosequencing, statistical association of individual TCRs with disease status, and machine learning to predict cytomegalovirus infection status. To study patterns of TCR occurrence, a later analysis re-analyzed previously published TCR beta repertoires from 550 to 800 donors and added high-resolution HLA genotyping. The later analysis used no new phenotypic data to find candidate immune exposures, relying instead on TCR beta sequences and their occurrence across donors. In an earlier analysis of several hundred of the donors, high-throughput TCR beta sequencing was used to judge whether each TCR beta V gene segment behaved as functional or pseudogenic. Donor age, sex, ethnicity and CMV serostatus were compiled alongside the repertoire data. A later genetic analysis took genome-wide SNP genotypes for about 60% of the roughly 670 donors and used that subset as a discovery cohort. All discovery cohort repertoires had been generated on a single sequencing platform. Class I and class II HLA loci were covered by the typing at four-digit resolution. The number of typed donors differed by locus: roughly 620-640 for A, B, C, DRB1 and DQB1; 522 for DQA1; some 610 for DPA1; and some 430 for DPB1. A handful of DR-DQ haplotypes were handled as single units for association and clustering because linkage in the cohort was strong. On average, 235,054 unique TCR beta nucleotide sequences were sequenced per donor among 300 to 500 genotyped donors of the cohort, with approximately 18% of those sequences being non-productive. General findings and caveats noted by the study authors: A later analysis found that HLA-associated TCR beta chains were more clonally expanded and had lower generation probabilities than equally common non-associated chains. Specific HLA alleles were associated with 15,000 to 20,000 TCR beta sequences at a false discovery rate of 0.05 in a later analysis. In both the original and validation cohorts, the classifier was reported to diagnose cytomegalovirus status with high specificity and sensitivity. A further reported finding was that TCR beta sequences accurately predicted the HLA-A and HLA-B alleles for most subjects in the first cohort. According to the authors, the approach could potentially be generalized to other disease states and immunological phenotypes. In a later analysis, TCR association rates were found to vary across HLA loci, with the most associated TCRs seen for DRB1 alleles and the fewest for HLA-C alleles. The sequencing pipeline was judged likely to have produced a cluster of highly shared sequence variants as a technical artifact. A later analysis found that most CMV-associated TCR beta chains appeared HLA-restricted, with HLA associations seemingly driven largely by CMV exposure. Most TCR sequences were seen in very few donors, while some public TCRs were found in many individuals. The study gave a list of roughly 150 TCR beta chains associated with cytomegalovirus. A later genetic analysis reported fewer N-insertions in productive TCRs among donors in an Asian-associated ancestry cluster than the roughly 690-donor mean. In an earlier analysis of approximately 600 of the donors, most TCR beta V segments were observed in productive rearrangements about 87% or about 30% of the time, broadly matching IMGT annotations. When HLA alleles, especially DR and DQ, strongly co-occurred, TCR associations were difficult to assign to individual alleles. Some IMGT-functional V segments, including TRBV6-2 and TRBV6-3, could not be told apart with the 87-base-pair reads, so those segments were excluded. In vitro tests confirmed that a few of the cytomegalovirus-associated TCR beta chains recognize cytomegalovirus antigens. For the cohort, immune exposure information was limited to CMV serostatus. Linkage disequilibrium might explain the correlated functional status among segregating V segments, but an unknown experimental factor could not be excluded. An association between a missense DCLRE1C variant and V-gene and J-gene trimming of TCR beta chains was found in a later genetic analysis and replicated in an independent cohort. Because counts were too low, fewer than 20 rarely observed V segments, including chromosome 9 orphons, were excluded from the earlier analysis of 587 of the donors. In this cohort, only TCR beta chains were sequenced, and detectable features were limited by the absence of alpha or paired-chain data. Because some donors lacked HLA typing at each locus, the association tests relied only on the typed subset. Presence/absence analyses assumed roughly uniform sequencing depth across donors, an assumption that may not hold. Several of the top co-occurrence clusters appeared to be linked to parvovirus B19, influenza, CMV and Epstein-Barr virus, according to a later analysis.

About this clone: This clone's antigen is unknown. No much larger clone exists at a distance of one base, and base qualities are not known.

The CDR3 sequence holds 15 residues, the cysteine and phenylalanine included. CDR3 DNA is the only sequence kept; it has 45 bases, read in frame from the first base. Compared with germline, V lacks 1 base and J lacks 4 bases; bases without a gene match: 2. The germline V gene supplies CDR1 MNHNS and CDR2 SASEGT. Receptor amplification or capture employed the immunoSEQ multiplex PCR assay. For the multiplex PCR, a mixture combining 60 forward primers for TCR Vbeta segments and 13 reverse primers for TCR Jbeta segments was used. Amplification of the CDR3 region of rearranged TCR beta genes was performed with a multiplex PCR assay on genomic DNA. On the Illumina HiSeq System, the amplified TCR beta libraries were sequenced as 87-base-pair reads. As for the authors' bioinformatics: In a later analysis, tens of millions of unique TCR beta chains were counted across the roughly 610 repertoires, and approximately 11 million of these chains were shared by at least two donors. Raw reads were error-corrected and collapsed into unique sequences with a nearest-neighbor algorithm that merged closely related sequences to remove PCR and sequencing errors. To assign V, D and J gene segments, CDR3 sequences were aligned to IMGT reference sequences. For a sequence to be retained, a match of at least six nucleotides was required to both a V gene segment and a J gene segment. Rearrangements were classified as productive when the CDR3 lacked stop codons and remained in frame with V and J, and all other rearrangements were classified as non-productive. Following IMGT convention, CDR3 was defined as the stretch from the second conserved V-encoded cysteine up to the conserved J-encoded phenylalanine. Sequences without an unambiguous match to a single V gene segment were excluded from the earlier analysis of about 630 of the donors. In an earlier analysis of a few hundred of the donors, V segments were called functional above 56.7% productive rearrangements and were called segregating when the between-donor standard deviation exceeded 5%. A statistical classification framework was developed to diagnose cytomegalovirus status using the catalog of TCR beta chain sequences. In a later analysis, TCR nucleotide sequences were compared against IMGT/GENE-DB human TR gene sequences so that V and J genes could be assigned. A later analysis assigned CDR3 sequences and most-parsimonious VDJ recombination scenarios with the TCRdist pipeline. In a later analysis, each TCR beta chain was defined by its CDR3 amino acid sequence together with its V-gene family, and reads without a unique V-gene family were excluded. As a way to deal with suspected cross-contamination and a sequencing artifact, a later analysis dropped 640 or so nucleotide sequences that were highly shared and had low generation probability. In a later analysis, a clonal expansion index was calculated for each public chain from normalized within-repertoire ranks of inferred template counts. Generation probabilities in a later analysis came from a VDJ recombination model fitted to out-of-frame rearrangements, and those results were checked against IGoR. Hypergeometric tests were used in a later analysis to score TCR-TCR, TCR-HLA and TCR-CMV co-occurrence, with a repertoire-size bias correction applied to the TCR pairs. False discovery rates were estimated in a later analysis by permuting HLA or CMV assignments 20 times. In a later analysis, co-occurring TCRs were grouped using DBSCAN, with TCRdist sequence similarity added in when clustering inside HLA-allele-positive subsets. Repertoires with fewer than 30,000 or more than 120,000 public chains, plus five repertoires with anomalous nucleotide sharing, were excluded from co-occurrence clustering. The source is immuneACCESS, and TCRdb retained only in-frame sequences with V and J called. Part of the clones is not carried over; for the studies checked, unresolved V genes explain less than half of this, and the remainder is unexplained. That table supplies the V and J calls and clone size; D and trimming were determined from the DNA. Counted in this sample were about 230,000 clones; around 80% of them appeared once. The ten largest clones take up 0.47% of the sample.

The cohort was made up of approximately 670 healthy bone marrow donors. At the time of sampling, every cohort member was nominally healthy, though immune exposures that went unrecorded were likely present. The donor tested CMV seronegative, placing the donor among the 350 to 400 seronegative members of the cohort. A peripheral blood sample was collected from each donor, and TCR beta sequencing was performed on peripheral blood mononuclear cells. The Qiagen DNeasy Blood Extraction Kit was used to extract genomic DNA from the blood cell samples. Here the chain combines TRBV6-1 and TRBJ2-3, and 10 junctional nucleotides match TRBD2. The clonotype comes from a boy aged 5-17 years in good health and CMV-seronegative. Sequencing input: PBMCs. The DNA reads as follows: TGTGCCAGCAGTGAAGGGAGCGGGGGGGCAGATACGCAGTATTTT. It codes for CASSEGSGGADTQYF.